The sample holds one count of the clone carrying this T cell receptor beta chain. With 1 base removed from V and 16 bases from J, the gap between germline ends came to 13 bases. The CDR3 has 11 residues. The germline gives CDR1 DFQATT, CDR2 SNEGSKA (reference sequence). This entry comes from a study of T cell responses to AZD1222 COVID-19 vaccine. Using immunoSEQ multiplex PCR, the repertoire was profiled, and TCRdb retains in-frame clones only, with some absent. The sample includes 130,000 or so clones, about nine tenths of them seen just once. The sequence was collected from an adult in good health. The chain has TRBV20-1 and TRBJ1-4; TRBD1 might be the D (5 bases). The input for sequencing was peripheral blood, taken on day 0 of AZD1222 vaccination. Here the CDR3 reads CSARVNLGEFF. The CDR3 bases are TGCAGTGCTAGAGTCAACCTAGGGGAGTTTTTT.